A single sample is the source of the 15 T cell receptor beta chains below, sequenced in a study of blood T cell repertoires in COVID-19. Method: immunoSEQ multiplex PCR; TCRdb's copy keeps in-frame clones and lacks some. The table has 200,000 to 250,000 clones, roughly four fifths seen once. Sequencing used peripheral blood. The source of these receptors is a man older than 75 with acute or convalescent COVID-19.

This chain joins TRBV30 and TRBJ1-5; D unresolved. Per the germline V gene, CDR1 is GTSNPN and CDR2 is SVGIG (reference sequence). This CDR3 is 13 amino acids long. The ends were cut back, 0 bases at V and 1 base at J, with 4 bases in the middle. The CDR3 DNA reads TGTGCCTGGAGTGTAAGCAGCAATCAGCCCCAGCATTTT. Its protein product is CAWSVSSNQPQHF.

The chain uses TRBV2 and TRBJ1-5; a possible D gene is TRBD1 (6 bases). Trimming pared 7 bases from V and 1 base from J, leaving 14 bases between. The CDR3 extends over 15 amino acids. The germline V gene encodes CDR1 SNHLY and CDR2 FYNNEI. The CDR3 DNA follows: TGTGCCAGCACCCTGGACAGTGGGAGCAATCAGCCCCAGCATTTT. It is translated as CASTLDSGSNQPQHF.

This chain links TRBV27 with TRBJ1-4; 9 bases map to TRBD1. CDR3 length: 16 amino acids. Trimming at V came to 5 bases and at J to 6 bases, leaving 10 bases not matched to a gene. Germline CDR1 and CDR2: MNHEY and SMNVEV (reference sequence). DNA of the CDR3: TGTGCCAGCAGTCTCCGATACAGGGGGCGTGATGAAAAACTGTTTTTT. This translates into CASSLRYRGRDEKLFF.

A remark on this clone: The sample contains more than one DNA sequence encoding this CDR3. V and J are TRBV6-5 and TRBJ1-5; no clear D gene. This CDR3 is 13 amino acids long. The germline gives CDR1 MNHEY, CDR2 SVGAGI. V was shortened by 0 bases and J by 4 bases, with 4 bases between the two germline ends. The CDR3 protein is CASSYSENQPQHF. In nucleotides, the CDR3 is TGTGCCAGCAGTTACTCGGAGAATCAGCCCCAGCATTTT.

The chain employs TRBV18 and TRBJ1-5; perhaps TRBD1 as D (5 bases). CDR1 and CDR2 from the germline V gene are KGHSH and LQKENI. Trimming cost V 0 bases and J 0 bases, with 9 bases left between them. CDR3 length equals 16 residues. CDR3 nucleotide sequence: TGTGCCAGCTCACCACCGGGGGGTGGTAGCAATCAGCCCCAGCATTTT. Amino acids: CASSPPGGGSNQPQHF. Drawing the rest from reference TRBV18 and TRBJ1-5, the complete variable domain is NAGVMQNPRHLVRRRGQEARLRCSPMKGHSHVYWYRQLPEEGLKFMVYLQKENIIDESGMPKERFSAEFPKEGPSILRIQQVVRGDSAAYFCASSPPGGGSNQPQHFGDGTRLSIL.

The gene calls are TRBV7-9 and TRBJ2-7, with D possibly matching TRBD1 (5 bases). Trimming removed 11 bases from V and 2 bases from J, with 19 bases in between. Germline V lookup: CDR1 SEHNR, CDR2 FQNEAQ (reference sequence). The CDR3 totals 14 residues. CDR3 DNA: TGTGCCTCCGCTAGTGGGGCTCCAACCTACGAGCAGTACTTC. Amino acids: CASASGAPTYEQYF.

The chain recombines TRBV5-1 with TRBJ2-3; TRBD2 matches at 8 bases. Germline V gene data show CDR1 as SGHRS and CDR2 as YFSETQ. CDR3 length: 15 amino acids. V lost 4 bases to trimming and J lost 6 bases; unmatched junction nucleotides: 10. CDR3 bases: TGCGCCAGCAGCCCACCTTCAGGGACTAGGGATACGCAGTATTTT. This gives the protein CASSPPSGTRDTQYF.

The chain joins TRBV2 to TRBJ1-5; D is unresolved. Trimming removed 1 base from V and 11 bases from J, with 9 bases in between. Germline CDR1 and CDR2: SNHLY and FYNNEI. The length of the CDR3 is 12 residues. The DNA for the CDR3 is TGTGCCAGCAGTGAAGGCGGTAGGTCCCAGCATTTT. Translation gives CASSEGGRSQHF.

The chain combines TRBV3-1 (or the pseudogene TRBV3-2) with TRBJ1-3; tentatively, D is TRBD1 (5 bases). The CDR3 totals 14 residues. Germline V gives CDR1 LGHDT, CDR2 YNNKEL (reference sequence). With 8 bases removed from V and 0 bases from J, the gap between germline ends came to 11 bases. CDR3 DNA sequence: TGTGCCAGCGGGGCCGGTCACTCTGGAAACACCATATATTTT. Its translation: CASGAGHSGNTIYF.

This chain connects TRBV3-1 (or the pseudogene TRBV3-2) to TRBJ1-5, with TRBD1 matching 7 bases. Per germline, CDR1 LGHDT and CDR2 YNNKEL (reference sequence). This CDR3 has 16 residues. The V and J ends lost 4 bases and 2 bases, in that order; junction bases with no gene match: 8. CDR3 bases: TGTGCCAGCAGCCGTTACAGGGGTGGCGGCAATCAGCCCCAGCATTTT. Amino acid sequence: CASSRYRGGGNQPQHF.

This rearrangement joins TRBV28 to TRBJ2-4, with D unclear. The CDR3 spans 15 residues. Germline-derived CDR1 and CDR2 are MDHEN and SYDVKM. The V and J ends lost 6 bases and 1 base respectively, with 13 bases between them. DNA for the CDR3: TGTGCCAGCAGCCGAGGTGGTTGGGCCAAAAACATTCAGTACTTC. This encodes CASSRGGWAKNIQYF.

The chain links TRBV28 to TRBJ1-2; tentative D call: TRBD1 (6 bases). The germline V and J ends were trimmed by 8 bases and 3 bases, with 19 bases remaining between them. The CDR3 is 15 amino acids. Germline V gene sequence: CDR1 MDHEN, CDR2 SYDVKM. The CDR3 is CASQTGTAGDYGYTF. CDR3 nucleotides: TGTGCCAGCCAAACGGGAACGGCAGGGGACTATGGCTACACCTTC.

The chain links TRBV5-6 to TRBJ1-2, with TRBD1 as a possible D gene (5 bases). CDR1 and CDR2 from the germline V gene are SGHDT and YYEEEE. The CDR3 contains 14 residues. Trimming took off 2 bases at V and 12 bases at J, with 20 bases between the two ends. CDR3 coding DNA: TGTGCCAGCAGCTTCGGGGGGGACCTTACGAGGAACACCTTC. It specifies CASSFGGDLTRNTF.

This clone was counted between two and nine times. The chain has TRBV14 and TRBJ1-3, with a possible D match to TRBD1 (6 bases). The ends were cut back, 3 bases at V and 5 bases at J, with 11 bases in the middle. The CDR3 spans 14 residues. CDR1 and CDR2 (germline): SGHDN, FVKESK. CDR3 protein: CASSHIQGRNTIYF. DNA of the CDR3: TGTGCCAGCAGCCACATACAGGGTAGAAACACCATATATTTT.

This clone was seen just once. This sequence joins TRBV5-1 and TRBJ2-1; a possible D gene is TRBD2 (6 bases). V dropped 2 bases and J dropped 2 bases, with 17 bases sitting between them. The germline CDR1 and CDR2 sequences are SGHRS and YFSETQ. The CDR3 extends over 17 amino acids. The CDR3 reads CASSLPSGPPTYNEQFF. CDR3 sequence (DNA): TGCGCCAGCAGCTTACCCAGCGGGCCCCCTACCTACAATGAGCAGTTCTTC.